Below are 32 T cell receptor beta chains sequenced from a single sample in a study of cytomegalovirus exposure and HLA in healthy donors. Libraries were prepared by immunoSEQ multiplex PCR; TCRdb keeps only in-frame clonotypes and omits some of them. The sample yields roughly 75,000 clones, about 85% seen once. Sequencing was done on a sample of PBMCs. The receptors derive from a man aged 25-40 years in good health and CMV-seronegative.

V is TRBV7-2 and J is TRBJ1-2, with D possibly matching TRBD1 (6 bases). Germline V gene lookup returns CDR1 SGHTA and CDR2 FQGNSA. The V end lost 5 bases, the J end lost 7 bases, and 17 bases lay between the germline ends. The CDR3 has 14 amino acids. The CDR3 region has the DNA TGTGCCAGCAGCCCAGCAGGGGCTTTGGGTGGCTACACCTTC. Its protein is CASSPAGALGGYTF.

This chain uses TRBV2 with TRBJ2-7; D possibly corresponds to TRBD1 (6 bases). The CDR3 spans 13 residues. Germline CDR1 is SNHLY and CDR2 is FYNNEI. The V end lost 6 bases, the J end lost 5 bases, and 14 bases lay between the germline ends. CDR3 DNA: TGTGCCAGCAGGTTCACAGGGATGAACGAGCAGTACGTC. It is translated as CASRFTGMNEQYV.

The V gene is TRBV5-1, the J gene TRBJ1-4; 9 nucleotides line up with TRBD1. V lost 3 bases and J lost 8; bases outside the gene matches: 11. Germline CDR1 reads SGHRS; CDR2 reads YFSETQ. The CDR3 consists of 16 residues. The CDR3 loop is CASSYGQQGAGEKLFF. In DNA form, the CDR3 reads TGCGCCAGCAGCTATGGTCAACAGGGGGCTGGAGAAAAACTGTTTTTT. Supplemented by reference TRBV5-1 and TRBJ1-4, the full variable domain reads KAGVTQTPRYLIKTRGQQVTLSCSPISGHRSVSWYQQTPGQGLQFLFEYFSETQRNKGNFPGRFSGRQFSNSRSEMNVSTLELGDSALYLCASSYGQQGAGEKLFFGSGTQLSVL.

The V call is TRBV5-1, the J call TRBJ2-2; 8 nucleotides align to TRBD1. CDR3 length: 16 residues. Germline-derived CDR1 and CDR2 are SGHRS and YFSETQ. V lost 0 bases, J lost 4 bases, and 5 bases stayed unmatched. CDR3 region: CASSLDAGGITGELFF. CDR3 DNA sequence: TGCGCCAGCAGCTTGGACGCAGGGGGCATCACCGGGGAGCTGTTTTTT. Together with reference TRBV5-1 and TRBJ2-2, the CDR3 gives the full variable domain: KAGVTQTPRYLIKTRGQQVTLSCSPISGHRSVSWYQQTPGQGLQFLFEYFSETQRNKGNFPGRFSGRQFSNSRSEMNVSTLELGDSALYLCASSLDAGGITGELFFGEGSRLTVL.

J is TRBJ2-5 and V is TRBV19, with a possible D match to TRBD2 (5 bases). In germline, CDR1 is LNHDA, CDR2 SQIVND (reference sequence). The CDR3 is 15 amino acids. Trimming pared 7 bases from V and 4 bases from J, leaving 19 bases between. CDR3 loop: CASTLTASPRETQYF. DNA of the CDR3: TGTGCCAGTACGCTAACGGCTAGCCCTCGAGAGACCCAGTACTTC.

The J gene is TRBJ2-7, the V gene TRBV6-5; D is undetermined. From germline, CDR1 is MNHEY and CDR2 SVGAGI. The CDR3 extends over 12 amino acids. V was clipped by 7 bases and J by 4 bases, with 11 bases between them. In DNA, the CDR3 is TGTGCCAGCACCACGGAGCTTTACGAGCAGTACTTC. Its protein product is CASTTELYEQYF.

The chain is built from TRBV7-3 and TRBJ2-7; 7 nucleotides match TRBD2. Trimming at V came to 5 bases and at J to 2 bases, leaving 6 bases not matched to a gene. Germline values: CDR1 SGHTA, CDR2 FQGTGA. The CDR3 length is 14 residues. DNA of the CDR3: TGTGCCAGCAGCCTGGGGGGAGGGACCTACGAGCAGTACGTC. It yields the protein CASSLGGGTYEQYV.

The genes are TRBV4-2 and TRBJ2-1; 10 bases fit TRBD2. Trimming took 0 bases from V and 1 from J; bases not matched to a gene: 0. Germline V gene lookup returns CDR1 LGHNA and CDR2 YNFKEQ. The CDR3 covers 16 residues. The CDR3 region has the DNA TGTGCCAGCAGCCAAGAAGCGGGGGGGTCCTACAATGAGCAGTTCTTC. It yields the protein CASSQEAGGSYNEQFF.

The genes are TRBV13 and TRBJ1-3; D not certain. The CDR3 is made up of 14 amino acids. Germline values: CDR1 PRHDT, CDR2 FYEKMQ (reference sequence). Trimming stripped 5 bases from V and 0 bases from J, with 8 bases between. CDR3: CASSPEGSGNTIYF. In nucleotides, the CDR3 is TGTGCCAGCAGCCCTGAGGGCTCTGGAAACACCATATATTTT.

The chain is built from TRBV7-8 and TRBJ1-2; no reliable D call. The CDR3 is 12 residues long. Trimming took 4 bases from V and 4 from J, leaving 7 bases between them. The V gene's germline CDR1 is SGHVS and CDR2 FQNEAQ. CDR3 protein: CASSSRSYGYTF. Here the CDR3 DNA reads TGTGCCAGCAGCTCGCGGTCCTATGGCTACACCTTC.

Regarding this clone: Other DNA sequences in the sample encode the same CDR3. The CDR3 DNA follows: TGTGCCAGTAGTCCGGGACAGGGATGGACTGAAGCTTTCTTT. This sequence encodes CASSPGQGWTEAFF. This chain joins TRBV19 and TRBJ1-1; 9 positions match TRBD1. Per the germline V gene, CDR1 is LNHDA and CDR2 is SQIVND (reference sequence). The CDR3 runs to 14 residues. V gave up 5 bases and J gave up 5 bases; unmatched junction bases: 6.

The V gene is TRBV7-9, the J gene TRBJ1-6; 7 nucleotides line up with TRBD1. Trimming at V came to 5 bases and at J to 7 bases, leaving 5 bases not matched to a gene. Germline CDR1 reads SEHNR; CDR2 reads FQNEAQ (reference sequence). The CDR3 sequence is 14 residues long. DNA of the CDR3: TGTGCCAGCAGCCATCCACAGGGGAATTCACCCCTCCACTTT. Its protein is CASSHPQGNSPLHF.

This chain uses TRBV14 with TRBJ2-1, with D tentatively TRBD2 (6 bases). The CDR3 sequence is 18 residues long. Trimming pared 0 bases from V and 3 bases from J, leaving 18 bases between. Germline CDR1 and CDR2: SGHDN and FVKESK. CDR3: CASSQDRYRTINYNEQFF. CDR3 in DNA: TGTGCCAGCAGCCAAGATCGCTACAGGACTATAAACTACAATGAGCAGTTCTTC. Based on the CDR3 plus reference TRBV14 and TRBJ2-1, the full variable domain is EAGVTQFPSHSVIEKGQTVTLRCDPISGHDNLYWYRRVMGKEIKFLLHFVKESKQDESGMPNNRFLAERTGGTYSTLKVQPAELEDSGVYFCASSQDRYRTINYNEQFFGPGTRLTVL.

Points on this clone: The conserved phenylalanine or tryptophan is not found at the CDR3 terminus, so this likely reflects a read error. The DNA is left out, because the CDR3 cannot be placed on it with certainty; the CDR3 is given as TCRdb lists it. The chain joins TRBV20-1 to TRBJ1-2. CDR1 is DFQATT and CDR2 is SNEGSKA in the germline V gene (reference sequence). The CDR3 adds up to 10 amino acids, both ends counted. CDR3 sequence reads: CSVMDRGALI.

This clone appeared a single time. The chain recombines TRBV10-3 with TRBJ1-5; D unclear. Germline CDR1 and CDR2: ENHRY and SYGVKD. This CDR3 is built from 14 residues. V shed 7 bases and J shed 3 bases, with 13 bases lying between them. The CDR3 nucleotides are TGTGCCATCACCATTGACTCTCTCAATCAGCCCCAGCATTTT. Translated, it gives CAITIDSLNQPQHF.

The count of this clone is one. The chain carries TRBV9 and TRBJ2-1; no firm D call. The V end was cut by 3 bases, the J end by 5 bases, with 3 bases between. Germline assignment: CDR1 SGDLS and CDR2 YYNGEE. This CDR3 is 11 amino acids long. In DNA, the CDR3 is TGTGCCAGCAGCGCGGACAATGAGCAGTTCTTC. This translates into CASSADNEQFF.

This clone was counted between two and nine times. CDR3 loop: CASSPRTGDSYGYTF. The CDR3 coding sequence is TGTGCCAGCAGCCCAAGGACAGGGGACAGCTATGGCTACACCTTC. The chain links TRBV7-6 to TRBJ1-2; 9 bases line up with TRBD1. The germline gives CDR1 SGHVS, CDR2 FNYEAQ. The V gene end was trimmed by 5 bases and the J gene end by 4 bases; junction bases not matched to a gene: 8. The CDR3 is 15 amino acids. Full variable domain (outside the CDR3, taken from reference TRBV7-6 and TRBJ1-2): GAGVSQSPRYKVTKRGQDVALRCDPISGHVSLYWYRQALGQGPEFLTYFNYEAQQDKSGLPNDRFSAERPEGSISTLTIQRTEQRDSAMYRCASSPRTGDSYGYTFGSGTRLTVV.

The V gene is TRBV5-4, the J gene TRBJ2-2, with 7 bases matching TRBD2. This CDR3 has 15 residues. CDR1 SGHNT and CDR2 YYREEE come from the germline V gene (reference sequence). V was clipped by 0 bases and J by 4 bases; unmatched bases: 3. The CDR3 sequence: CASSLVSGGTGELFF. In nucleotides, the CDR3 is TGTGCCAGCAGCTTGGTATCGGGGGGCACCGGGGAGCTGTTTTTT.

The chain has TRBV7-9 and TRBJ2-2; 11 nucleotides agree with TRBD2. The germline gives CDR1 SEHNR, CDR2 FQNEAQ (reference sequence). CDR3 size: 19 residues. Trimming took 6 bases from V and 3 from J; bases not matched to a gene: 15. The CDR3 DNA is TGTGCCAGCAGACCGCAACTAGCGGGGGCTTCGGTGGACACCGGGGAGCTGTTTTTT. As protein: CASRPQLAGASVDTGELFF.

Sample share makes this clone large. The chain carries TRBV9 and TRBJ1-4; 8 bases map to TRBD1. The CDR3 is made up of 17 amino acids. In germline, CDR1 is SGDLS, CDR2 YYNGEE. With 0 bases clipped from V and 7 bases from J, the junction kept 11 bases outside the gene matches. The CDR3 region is CASSVGWGQGASEKLFF. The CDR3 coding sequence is TGTGCCAGCAGCGTAGGGTGGGGGCAGGGGGCCAGTGAAAAACTGTTTTTT.

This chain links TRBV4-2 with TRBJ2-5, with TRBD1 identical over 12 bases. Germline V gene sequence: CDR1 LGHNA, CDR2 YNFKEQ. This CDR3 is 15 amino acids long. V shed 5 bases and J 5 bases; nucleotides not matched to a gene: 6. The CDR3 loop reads CASSKGTGGEETQYF. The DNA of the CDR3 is TGTGCCAGCAGCAAAGGGACAGGGGGCGAGGAGACCCAGTACTTC.

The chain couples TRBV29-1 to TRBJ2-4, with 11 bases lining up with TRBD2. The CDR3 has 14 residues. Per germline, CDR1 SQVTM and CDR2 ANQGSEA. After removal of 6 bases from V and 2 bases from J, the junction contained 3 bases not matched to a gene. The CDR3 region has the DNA TGCAGCGTCATAGCGGGAGGGTCCAAAAACATTCAGTACTTC. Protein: CSVIAGGSKNIQYF.

The CDR3 bases are TGCGCCAGCAGCCAAGCCACGAGGGGGCCTGGAAACACCATATATTTT. Protein sequence: CASSQATRGPGNTIYF. V is TRBV4-1 and J is TRBJ1-3; 7 positions agree with TRBD1. The CDR3 is 16 residues long. V was clipped by 1 base and J by 2 bases; unmatched bases: 5. In germline, CDR1 is MGHRA, CDR2 YSYEKL.

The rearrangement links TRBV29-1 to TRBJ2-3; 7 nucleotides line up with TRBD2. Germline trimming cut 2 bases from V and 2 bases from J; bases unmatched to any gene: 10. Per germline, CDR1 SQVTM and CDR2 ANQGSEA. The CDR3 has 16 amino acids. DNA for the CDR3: TGCAGCGTTGAACGATTTGGGGGGGAAACCACAGATACGCAGTATTTT. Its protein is CSVERFGGETTDTQYF.

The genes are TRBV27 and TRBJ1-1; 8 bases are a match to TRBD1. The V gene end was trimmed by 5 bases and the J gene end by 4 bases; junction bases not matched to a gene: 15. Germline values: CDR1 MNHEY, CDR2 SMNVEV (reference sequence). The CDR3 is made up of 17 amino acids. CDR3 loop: CASSPTGADRVPTEAFF. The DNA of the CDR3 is TGTGCCAGCAGTCCCACGGGCGCGGACAGGGTTCCCACTGAAGCTTTCTTT.

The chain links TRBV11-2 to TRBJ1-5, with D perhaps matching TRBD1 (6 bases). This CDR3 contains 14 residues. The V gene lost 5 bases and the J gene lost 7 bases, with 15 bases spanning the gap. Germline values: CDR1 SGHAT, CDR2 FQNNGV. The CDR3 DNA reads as TGTGCCAGCAGCCCAGGTCTTGGGGGCCAGCCCCAGCATTTT. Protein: CASSPGLGGQPQHF.

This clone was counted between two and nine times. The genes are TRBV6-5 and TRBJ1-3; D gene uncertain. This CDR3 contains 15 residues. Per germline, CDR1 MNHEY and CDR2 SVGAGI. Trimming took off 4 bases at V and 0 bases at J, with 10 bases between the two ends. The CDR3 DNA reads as TGTGCCAGCAGTTCCTTTCGGAGCTCTGGAAACACCATATATTTT. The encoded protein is CASSSFRSSGNTIYF.

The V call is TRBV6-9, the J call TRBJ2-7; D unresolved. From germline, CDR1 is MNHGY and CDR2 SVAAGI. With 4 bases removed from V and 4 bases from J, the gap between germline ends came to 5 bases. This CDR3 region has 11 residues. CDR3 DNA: TGTGCCAGCAGTTTCGAGTACGAGCAGTACTTC. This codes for CASSFEYEQYF.

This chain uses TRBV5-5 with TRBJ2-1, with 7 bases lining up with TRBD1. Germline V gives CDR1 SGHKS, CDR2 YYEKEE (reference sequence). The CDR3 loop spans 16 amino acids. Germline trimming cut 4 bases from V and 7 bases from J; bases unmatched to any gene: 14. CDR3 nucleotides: TGTGCCAGCAGCCCCGAAACCACAGGGGCCGGGAATGAGCAGTTCTTC. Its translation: CASSPETTGAGNEQFF.

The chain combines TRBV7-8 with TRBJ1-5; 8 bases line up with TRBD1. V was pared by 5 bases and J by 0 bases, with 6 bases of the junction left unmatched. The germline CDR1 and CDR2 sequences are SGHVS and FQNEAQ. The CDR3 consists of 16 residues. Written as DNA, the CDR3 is TGTGCCAGCAGCCCGGGGACAGGTTATAGCAATCAGCCCCAGCATTTT. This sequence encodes CASSPGTGYSNQPQHF.

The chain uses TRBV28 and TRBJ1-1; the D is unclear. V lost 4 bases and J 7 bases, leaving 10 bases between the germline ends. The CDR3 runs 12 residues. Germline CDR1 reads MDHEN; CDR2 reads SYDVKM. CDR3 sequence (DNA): TGTGCCAGCAGTTATCTTGGAGTTGAAGCTTTCTTT. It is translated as CASSYLGVEAFF.

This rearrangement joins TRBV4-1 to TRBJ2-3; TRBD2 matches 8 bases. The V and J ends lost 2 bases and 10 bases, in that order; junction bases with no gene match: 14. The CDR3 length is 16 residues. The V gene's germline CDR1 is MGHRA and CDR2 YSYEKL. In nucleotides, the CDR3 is TGCGCCAGCAGCCAACTTCAGCGGGAGAAGGGAGGGTCGCAGTATTTT. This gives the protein CASSQLQREKGGSQYF.